The rows below give T cell receptor beta chains drawn from one sample of a study of cytomegalovirus exposure and HLA in healthy donors. Method: immunoSEQ multiplex PCR; TCRdb's copy keeps in-frame clones and lacks some. The sample holds approximately 240,000 clones, roughly 91% seen once. Sequenced: PBMCs. These receptors were taken from a young woman in good health and CMV-seronegative. CDR3s include the opening cysteine and the closing phenylalanine or tryptophan. The order of the fields is J gene, D gene, clone size, V gene, CDR3 protein, CDR3 DNA. A D gene is named only where the DNA matches it firmly. A clone size is listed for some rows: how often the clone was seen (once, few, many), or a class if it is expanded.

>TRBJ2-7|-|-|TRBV10-3
CAISEGGTWDNYEQYF
TGTGCCATCAGTGAGGGTGGAACTTGGGACAACTACGAGCAGTACTTC
>TRBJ2-5|-|-|TRBV6-5
CASSYFQGRETQYF
TGTGCCAGCAGTTACTTTCAGGGGCGGGAGACCCAGTACTTC
>TRBJ1-4|-|few|TRBV6-6
CASSYSGKLFF
TGTGCCAGCAGTTACTCCGGAAAACTGTTTTTT
>TRBJ1-6|-|-|TRBV15
CATSRPAYRDNSPLHF
TGTGCCACCAGCAGACCCGCCTATCGGGATAATTCACCCCTCCACTTT
>TRBJ2-1|-|-|TRBV7-9
CASSPTGDVEIF
TGTGCCAGCAGCCCGACGGGAGATGTGGAAATCTTC
>TRBJ2-1|-|-|TRBV11-3
CASSLDYYSYNEQFF
TGTGCCAGCAGCTTAGACTACTACTCCTACAATGAGCAGTTCTTC
>TRBJ1-1|TRBD1|-|TRBV5-6
CASSLGTGDTEAFF
TGTGCCAGCAGCCTCGGGACAGGGGACACTGAAGCTTTCTTT
>TRBJ1-4|TRBD1|-|TRBV7-2
CASRGGAWEKLFF
TGTGCCAGCCGAGGGGGCGCTTGGGAAAAACTGTTTTTT
>TRBJ2-7|-|-|TRBV6-5
CASSHNNYEQYF
TGTGCCAGCAGCCACAATAACTACGAGCAGTACTTC
>TRBJ2-1|TRBD2|-|TRBV6-5
CASSYTAGANDGQFF
TGTGCCAGCAGTTATACAGCGGGGGCTAATGACGGGCAGTTCTTC
>TRBJ2-3|-|-|TRBV2
CASLNRGGGTDTQYF
TGTGCCAGCCTCAATCGAGGGGGAGGCACAGATACGCAGTATTTT
>TRBJ2-5|TRBD2|-|TRBV11-3
CASSPGLAGITEGGSQYF
TGTGCCAGCAGCCCCGGACTAGCGGGAATTACTGAGGGGGGCTCCCAGTACTTC
>TRBJ2-3|-|-|TRBV2
CASRKGVSAPEDTQYF
TGTGCCAGCAGAAAGGGGGTTAGCGCTCCCGAAGATACGCAGTATTTT
>TRBJ2-2|-|-|TRBV9
CASSAEPGAGELFF
TGTGCCAGCAGCGCCGAACCCGGGGCCGGGGAGCTGTTTTTT
>TRBJ1-1|-|once|TRBV14
CASSQDQRSAWLAFF
TGTGCCAGCAGCCAAGATCAGAGGAGCGCGTGGTTAGCTTTCTTT
>TRBJ1-1|TRBD1|-|TRBV7-2
CASGGSANTEAFF
TGTGCCTCAGGGGGATCCGCGAACACTGAAGCTTTCTTT
>TRBJ2-1|TRBD2|-|TRBV5-1
CASRATPSGGIISSYNEQFF
TGCGCCAGCAGGGCTACCCCTAGCGGGGGGATTATAAGCTCCTACAATGAGCAGTTCTTC
>TRBJ2-5|TRBD2|-|TRBV5-4
CASELAGGHQETQYF
TGTGCCAGCGAGCTAGCGGGAGGCCATCAAGAGACCCAGTACTTC
>TRBJ2-3|-|-|TRBV4-1
CASSQTRDTQYF
TGCGCCAGCAGCCAAACCAGAGATACGCAGTATTTT
>TRBJ2-7|-|-|TRBV5-1
CASSWTGVSYEQYF
TGCGCCAGCAGCTGGACGGGGGTTTCCTACGAGCAGTACTTC
>TRBJ1-4|-|-|TRBV29-1
CSAANQGKLFF
TGCAGCGCCGCGAATCAGGGAAAACTGTTTTTT
>TRBJ2-7|TRBD2|once|TRBV4-2
CASSQGSGSGRSYEQYF
TGTGCCAGCAGCCAAGGAAGCGGTAGCGGGCGCTCCTACGAGCAGTACTTC
>TRBJ2-5|-|-|TRBV27
CASRAREWETQYF
TGTGCCAGCCGGGCCCGGGAGTGGGAGACCCAGTACTTC
>TRBJ1-1|TRBD1|-|TRBV7-9
CASSLQGVMTEAFF
TGTGCCAGCAGCTTACAGGGGGTCATGACTGAAGCTTTCTTT
>TRBJ2-3|TRBD2|-|TRBV5-4
CASSPGTSYSTDTQYF
TGTGCCAGCAGCCCGGGGACTAGTTACAGCACAGATACGCAGTATTTT
>TRBJ2-3|TRBD2|-|TRBV5-1
CASQREANTDTQYF
TGCGCCAGCCAGCGGGAGGCTAACACAGATACGCAGTATTTT
>TRBJ1-5|-|-|TRBV6-6
CASSKMGEGNQPQHF
TGTGCCAGCAGTAAAATGGGAGAAGGGAATCAGCCCCAGCATTTT
>TRBJ2-1|TRBD1|-|TRBV10-1
CASSGQGLKNEQFF
TGCGCCAGCAGTGGACAGGGGCTTAAGAATGAGCAGTTCTTC
>TRBJ1-1|TRBD1|-|TRBV7-9
CASSWGQGEAFF
TGTGCCAGCAGCTGGGGACAGGGGGAGGCTTTCTTT
>TRBJ2-2|TRBD2|-|TRBV4-2
CASSQEGSGGSRTGELFF
TGTGCCAGCAGCCAAGAAGGATCGGGGGGGTCGCGGACCGGGGAGCTGTTTTTT
>TRBJ2-3|TRBD2|-|TRBV2
CASSYHPTSGDTITQYF
TGTGCCAGCAGTTATCACCCTACTAGCGGGGACACTATTACGCAGTATTTT
>TRBJ2-1|-|-|TRBV11-2
CASSLFTVVNNEQFF
TGTGCCAGCAGCTTATTTACGGTCGTAAACAATGAGCAGTTCTTC
>TRBJ2-7|TRBD2|-|TRBV18
CASSPTPSGSYEQYF
TGTGCCAGCTCACCAACCCCTAGCGGCTCCTACGAGCAGTACTTC
>TRBJ1-2|TRBD1|once|TRBV18
CASSPSRYQQTGAF
TGTGCCAGCTCACCAAGTCGATATCAACAGACAGGGGCCTTC
>TRBJ1-1|-|-|TRBV27
CASSLSSTHTEAFF
TGTGCCAGCAGTTTATCGTCGACACACACTGAAGCTTTCTTT
>TRBJ2-5|-|-|TRBV5-1
CASSFEGETQYF
TGCGCCAGCAGCTTCGAGGGTGAGACCCAGTACTTC
>TRBJ1-5|-|-|TRBV4-1
CASSPGGGGKTVNQPQHF
TGCGCCAGCAGCCCCGGAGGGGGGGGTAAAACAGTCAATCAGCCCCAGCATTTT
>TRBJ2-1|TRBD2|-|TRBV4-3
CASSHGGASYNEQFF
TGCGCCAGCAGCCACGGGGGGGCATCCTACAATGAGCAGTTCTTC
>TRBJ2-7|-|-|TRBV5-5
CASSLASAGYAYEQYF
TGTGCCAGCAGCTTGGCCTCGGCAGGCTATGCCTACGAGCAGTACTTC
>TRBJ1-2|-|-|TRBV14
CASSQDWPGITMLGYTF
TGTGCCAGCAGCCAAGATTGGCCCGGGATTACTATGTTAGGCTACACCTTC